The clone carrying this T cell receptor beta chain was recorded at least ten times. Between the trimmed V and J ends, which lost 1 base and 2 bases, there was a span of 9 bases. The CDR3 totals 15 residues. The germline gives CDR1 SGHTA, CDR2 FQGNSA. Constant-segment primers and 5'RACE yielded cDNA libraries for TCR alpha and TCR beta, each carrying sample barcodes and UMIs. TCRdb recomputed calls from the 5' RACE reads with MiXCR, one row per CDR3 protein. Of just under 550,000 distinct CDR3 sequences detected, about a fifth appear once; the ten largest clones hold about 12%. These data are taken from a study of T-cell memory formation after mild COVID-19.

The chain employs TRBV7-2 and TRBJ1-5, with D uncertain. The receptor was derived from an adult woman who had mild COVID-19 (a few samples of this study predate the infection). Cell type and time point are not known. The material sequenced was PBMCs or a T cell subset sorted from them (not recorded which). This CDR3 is CASSLGGSGNQPQHF. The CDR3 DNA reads TGTGCCAGCAGCTTAGGAGGCAGTGGCAATCAGCCCCAGCATTTT. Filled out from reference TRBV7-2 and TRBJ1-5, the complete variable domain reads GAGVSQSPSNKVTEKGKDVELRCDPISGHTALYWYRQSLGQGLEFLIYFQGNSAPDKSGLPSDRFSAERTGGSVSTLTIQRTQQEDSAVYLCASSLGGSGNQPQHFGDGTRLSIL.